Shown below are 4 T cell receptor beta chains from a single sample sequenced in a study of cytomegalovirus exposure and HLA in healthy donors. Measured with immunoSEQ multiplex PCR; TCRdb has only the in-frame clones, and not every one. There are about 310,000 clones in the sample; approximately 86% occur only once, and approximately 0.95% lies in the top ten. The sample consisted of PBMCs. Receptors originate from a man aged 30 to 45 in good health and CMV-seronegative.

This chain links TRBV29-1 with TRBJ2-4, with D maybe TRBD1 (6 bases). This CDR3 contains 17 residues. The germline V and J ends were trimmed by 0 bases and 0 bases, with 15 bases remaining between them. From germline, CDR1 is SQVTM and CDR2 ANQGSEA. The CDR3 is CSVEDRGAGEAKNIQYF. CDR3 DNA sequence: TGCAGCGTTGAAGACCGAGGTGCAGGGGAAGCCAAAAACATTCAGTACTTC.

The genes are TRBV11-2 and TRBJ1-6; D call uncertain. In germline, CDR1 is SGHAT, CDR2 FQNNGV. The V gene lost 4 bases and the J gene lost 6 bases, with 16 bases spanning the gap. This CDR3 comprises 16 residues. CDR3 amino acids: CASSSQVGESNSPLHF. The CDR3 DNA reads TGTGCCAGCAGCTCCCAGGTCGGGGAGAGTAATTCACCCCTCCACTTT. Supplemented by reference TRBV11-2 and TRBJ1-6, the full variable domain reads EAGVAQSPRYKIIEKRQSVAFWCNPISGHATLYWYQQILGQGPKLLIQFQNNGVVDDSQLPKDRFSAERLKGVDSTLKIQPAKLEDSAVYLCASSSQVGESNSPLHFGNGTRLTVT.

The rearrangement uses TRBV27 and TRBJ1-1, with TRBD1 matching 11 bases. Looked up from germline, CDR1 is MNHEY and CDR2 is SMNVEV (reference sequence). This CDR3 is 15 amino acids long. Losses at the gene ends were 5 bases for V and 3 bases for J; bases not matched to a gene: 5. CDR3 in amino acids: CASSKDRGLDTEAFF. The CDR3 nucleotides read TGTGCCAGCAGTAAGGACAGGGGGCTTGACACTGAAGCTTTCTTT.

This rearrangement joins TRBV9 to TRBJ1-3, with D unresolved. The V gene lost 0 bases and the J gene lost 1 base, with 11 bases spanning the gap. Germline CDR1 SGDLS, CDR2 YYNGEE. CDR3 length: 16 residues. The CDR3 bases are TGTGCCAGCAGCGTAGCTCTTGGCGGGTCTGGAAACACCATATATTTT. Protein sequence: CASSVALGGSGNTIYF.